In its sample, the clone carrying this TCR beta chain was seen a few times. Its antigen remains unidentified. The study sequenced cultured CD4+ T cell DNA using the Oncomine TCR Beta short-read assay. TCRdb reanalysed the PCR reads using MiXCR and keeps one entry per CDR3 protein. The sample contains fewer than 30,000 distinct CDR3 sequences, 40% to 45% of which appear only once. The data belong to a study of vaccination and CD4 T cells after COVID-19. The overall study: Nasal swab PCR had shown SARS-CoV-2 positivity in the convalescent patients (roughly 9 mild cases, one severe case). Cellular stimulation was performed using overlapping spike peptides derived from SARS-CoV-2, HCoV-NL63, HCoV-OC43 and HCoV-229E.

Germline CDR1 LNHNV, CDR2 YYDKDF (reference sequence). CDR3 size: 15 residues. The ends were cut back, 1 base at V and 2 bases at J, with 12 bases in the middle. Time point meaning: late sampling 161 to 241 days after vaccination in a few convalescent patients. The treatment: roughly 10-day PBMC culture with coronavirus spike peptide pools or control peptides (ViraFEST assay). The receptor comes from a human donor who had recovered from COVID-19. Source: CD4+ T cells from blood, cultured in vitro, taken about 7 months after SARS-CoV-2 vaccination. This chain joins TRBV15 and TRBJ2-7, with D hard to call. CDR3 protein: CATSRAPGQAYEQYF. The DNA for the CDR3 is TGTGCCACCAGCAGAGCCCCGGGCCAGGCCTACGAGCAGTACTTC.